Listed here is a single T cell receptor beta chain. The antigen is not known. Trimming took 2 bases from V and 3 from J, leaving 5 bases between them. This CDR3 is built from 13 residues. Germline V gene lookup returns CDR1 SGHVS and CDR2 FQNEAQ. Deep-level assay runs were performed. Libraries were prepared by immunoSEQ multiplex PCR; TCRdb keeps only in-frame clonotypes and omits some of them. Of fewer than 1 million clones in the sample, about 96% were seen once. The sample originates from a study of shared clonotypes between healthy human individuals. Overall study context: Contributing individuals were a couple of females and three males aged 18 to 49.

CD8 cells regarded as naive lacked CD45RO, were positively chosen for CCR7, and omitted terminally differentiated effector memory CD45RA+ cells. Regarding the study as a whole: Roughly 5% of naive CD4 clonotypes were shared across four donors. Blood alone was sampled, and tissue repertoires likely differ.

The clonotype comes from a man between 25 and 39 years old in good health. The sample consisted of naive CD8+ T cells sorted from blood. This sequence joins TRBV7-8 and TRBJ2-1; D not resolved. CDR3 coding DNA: TGTGCCAGCAGCTTAAAGGGCTACAATGAGCAGTTCTTC. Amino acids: CASSLKGYNEQFF.